The present entry profiles one TCR beta chain with its context. Sample-barcoded 5' priming and a J-beta primer mix drove a second PCR of roughly 6 to 12 cycles. TCRdb re-analysed the 5' RACE reads in MiXCR, keeping a single row per CDR3 protein. The table includes hundreds of thousands of distinct CDR3 sequences, roughly 50% detected once. The data stem from a study of blood T cells in healthy people across ages. The CDR3 is 15 residues long. The trim removed 4 bases at V and 14 bases at J, leaving 12 bases unmatched. The germline V gene has CDR1 MGHRA and CDR2 YSYEKL. This TCR was sampled from a man aged 35 to 55 in good health. Sequenced sample: blood. The chain is built from TRBV4-1 and TRBJ1-6; 9 bases map to TRBD1. The CDR3 DNA reads as TGCGCCAGCAGCCGAGACCGGGACAGGGCCGGCACCCTCCACTTT. As protein: CASSRDRDRAGTLHF.